The 28 T cell receptor beta chains in this list originate from one sample, sequenced in a study of T cells expressing NK-cell markers. TCRdb derives one entry per CDR3 protein from the 5' RACE reads, leaving out DNA. This table holds 500,000 to 600,000 distinct CDR3 sequences. The material sequenced was blood T cells: a sorted CD56 or NKG2C T cell subset, CD4+ or CD8+ T cells, or bulk PBMC T cells (not recorded which). These receptors came from a young man in good health.

V and J are TRBV18 and TRBJ2-1; the D gene TCRdb calls, TRBD1, cannot be checked with no DNA. The CDR3 totals 22 residues. Germline V gene data show CDR1 as KGHSH and CDR2 as LQKENI. CDR3 loop: CASSPQMATGTSSRGAYNEQFF.

The chain employs TRBV27 and TRBJ2-4; TCRdb gives TRBD1 as the D gene, but with no DNA this cannot be confirmed. CDR1 MNHEY and CDR2 SMNVEV come from the germline V gene (reference sequence). This CDR3 is 16 amino acids long. CDR3 sequence reads: CASSEGRTITKNIQYF.

The CDR3 protein is CASSQSSAVAYNEQFF. J is TRBJ2-1 and V is TRBV23-1. Being an ORF, TRBV23-1 has a function that is uncertain. The CDR3 is 16 residues long.

The chain couples TRBV2 to TRBJ2-7; checking the TCRdb D call of TRBD2 is not possible without DNA. The CDR3 is made up of 18 amino acids. Looked up from germline, CDR1 is SNHLY and CDR2 is FYNNEI. The CDR3 loop reads CASRPRDGSGSKSYEQYF.

The CDR3 loop is CASTTRGTRYEQYF. This chain links TRBV12-3 or TRBV12-4 with TRBJ2-7; TCRdb's D gene call, TRBD2, goes unchecked for lack of DNA. The length of the CDR3 is 14 residues.

The gene calls are TRBV20-1 and TRBJ1-2; TCRdb outputs TRBD1, but without DNA this stays unchecked. Germline CDR1 reads DFQATT; CDR2 reads SNEGSKA (reference sequence). The CDR3 is 12 residues long. CDR3: CSPITPREGYTF.

The chain links TRBV15 to TRBJ2-7. The germline gives CDR1 LNHNV, CDR2 YYDKDF (reference sequence). The CDR3 covers 13 residues. The CDR3: CATSRGDTNEQYF.

The CDR3 sequence: CASSQGLGELFF. V is TRBV3-1 and J is TRBJ2-2; absent DNA, TCRdb's TRBD2 call cannot be checked. CDR1 and CDR2 (germline): LGHDT, YNNKEL (reference sequence). This CDR3 is 12 amino acids long.

CDR3 loop: CASSLRWTSGSEQFF. V gene TRBV9 combines with J gene TRBJ2-1; there is no DNA to check the TCRdb D call of TRBD2. The CDR3 consists of 15 residues. Germline CDR1 is SGDLS and CDR2 is YYNGEE.

The chain uses TRBV25-1 and TRBJ1-2. This CDR3 contains 15 residues. In germline, CDR1 is MGHDK, CDR2 SYGVNS. CDR3: CASSDSRRNNYGYTF.

The chain uses TRBV11-3 and TRBJ2-3. This CDR3 spans 16 amino acids. Germline V lookup: CDR1 SGHNT, CDR2 YENEEA. CDR3 sequence reads: CASSLTWGITLDTQYF.

V and J are TRBV12-3 or TRBV12-4 and TRBJ2-5; without DNA, the TCRdb call of TRBD1 cannot be checked. The CDR3 contains 15 residues. CDR3 loop: CASSFQGRLGETQYF.

The chain's CDR3 is CASSLFERTNIQYF. This chain uses TRBV12-3 or TRBV12-4 with TRBJ2-4. This CDR3 is built from 14 residues.

The chain has TRBV20-1 and TRBJ2-2; lacking DNA, the TRBD1 call made by TCRdb goes unchecked. The CDR3 has 14 amino acids. The germline gives CDR1 DFQATT, CDR2 SNEGSKA (reference sequence). CDR3 residues: CSARMGQGTGELFF.

V is TRBV7-9 and J is TRBJ2-1. Germline V gene sequence: CDR1 SEHNR, CDR2 FQNEAQ (reference sequence). The CDR3 loop spans 12 amino acids. CDR3 residues: CASSRSPNEQFF.

This chain connects TRBV5-4 to TRBJ2-3; checking the TCRdb D call of TRBD1 is not possible without DNA. The CDR3 is 14 residues long. The germline CDR1 and CDR2 sequences are SGHNT and YYREEE (reference sequence). The CDR3 loop reads CASSSRGRIDTQYF. The whole variable domain, remainder taken from reference TRBV5-4 and TRBJ2-3, is ETGVTQSPTHLIKTRGQQVTLRCSSQSGHNTVSWYQQALGQGPQFIFQYYREEENGRGNFPPRFSGLQFPNYSSELNVNALELDDSALYLCASSSRGRIDTQYFGPGTRLTVL.

The rearrangement links TRBV9 to TRBJ2-5; the D gene TCRdb calls, TRBD1, cannot be checked with no DNA. Germline values: CDR1 SGDLS, CDR2 YYNGEE. The CDR3 sequence is 16 residues long. The CDR3 protein is CASSPSYRTPQETQYF.

The rearrangement links TRBV20-1 to TRBJ2-1; TCRdb reports TRBD2, a call that lacks DNA to check it against. The CDR3 consists of 13 residues. Germline lookup yields CDR1 DFQATT and CDR2 SNEGSKA (reference sequence). The CDR3 loop is CSASGRVVNEQFF.

This rearrangement joins TRBV11-2 to TRBJ2-4; checking the TCRdb D call of TRBD1 is not possible without DNA. The CDR3 spans 12 residues. From germline, CDR1 is SGHAT and CDR2 FQNNGV. CDR3 region: CASSPADDIQYF.

The chain is built from TRBV19 and TRBJ2-1; TCRdb gives TRBD1 as the D gene, but with no DNA this cannot be confirmed. The V gene's germline CDR1 is LNHDA and CDR2 SQIVND (reference sequence). CDR3 length: 15 amino acids. The CDR3 region is CASSRVPVLYNEQFF.

The gene calls are TRBV6-5 and TRBJ2-2. Per germline, CDR1 MNHEY and CDR2 SVGAGI. The CDR3 loop spans 15 amino acids. The CDR3 here is CASSYTTKNTGELFF.

The chain is built from TRBV7-3 and TRBJ2-2; with no DNA, the TCRdb D assignment of TRBD1 cannot be verified. The germline V gene has CDR1 SGHTA and CDR2 FQGTGA. This CDR3 is 16 amino acids long. The CDR3: CASSLYRDDGFGELFF.

The chain carries TRBV19 and TRBJ2-3; TCRdb gives TRBD2 as the D gene, but with no DNA this cannot be confirmed. Germline values: CDR1 LNHDA, CDR2 SQIVND (reference sequence). The CDR3 runs 15 residues. CDR3 residues: CASSNALGGTDTQYF.

The chain joins TRBV5-1 to TRBJ2-3. The CDR3 has 12 residues. CDR1 is SGHRS, CDR2 YFSETQ, per germline. The CDR3: CASRPDGDTQYF. Full variable domain (outside the CDR3, taken from reference TRBV5-1 and TRBJ2-3): KAGVTQTPRYLIKTRGQQVTLSCSPISGHRSVSWYQQTPGQGLQFLFEYFSETQRNKGNFPGRFSGRQFSNSRSEMNVSTLELGDSALYLCASRPDGDTQYFGPGTRLTVL.

The chain recombines TRBV15 with TRBJ2-3. CDR1 is LNHNV and CDR2 is YYDKDF in the germline V gene (reference sequence). This CDR3 region has 14 residues. The CDR3: CATSRDTSTDTQYF.

The chain links TRBV6-1 to TRBJ1-4. The CDR3 is 15 residues long. The germline gives CDR1 MNHNS, CDR2 SASEGT. CDR3 loop: CASSEAIATNEKLFF.

This sequence joins TRBV25-1 and TRBJ2-3; the D gene TCRdb calls, TRBD2, cannot be checked with no DNA. CDR3 length: 17 residues. Germline-derived CDR1 and CDR2 are MGHDK and SYGVNS. CDR3 residues: CASTQEGTSAVTDTQYF.

This sequence joins TRBV10-3 and TRBJ2-1; TCRdb calls TRBD2, which cannot be checked without DNA. CDR1 is ENHRY, CDR2 SYGVKD, per germline. The CDR3 extends over 17 amino acids. CDR3 sequence: CAISESRRAGRYNEQFF.